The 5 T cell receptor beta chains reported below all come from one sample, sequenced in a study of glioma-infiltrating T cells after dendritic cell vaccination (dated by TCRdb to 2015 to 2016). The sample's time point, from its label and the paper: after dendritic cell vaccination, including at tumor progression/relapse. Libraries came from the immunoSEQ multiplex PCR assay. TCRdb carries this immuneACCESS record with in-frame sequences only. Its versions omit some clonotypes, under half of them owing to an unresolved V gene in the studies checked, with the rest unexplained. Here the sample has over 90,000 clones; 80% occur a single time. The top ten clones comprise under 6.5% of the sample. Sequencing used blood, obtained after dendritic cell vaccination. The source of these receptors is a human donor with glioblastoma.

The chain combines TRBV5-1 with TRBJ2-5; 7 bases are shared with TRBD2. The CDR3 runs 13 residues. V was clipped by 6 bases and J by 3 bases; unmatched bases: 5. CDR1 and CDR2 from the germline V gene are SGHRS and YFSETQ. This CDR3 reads CASKNRGEETQYF. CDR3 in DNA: TGCGCCAGCAAAAACCGGGGGGAAGAGACCCAGTACTTC.

CDR3 amino acids: CASSDQGAMYYGYTF. DNA for the CDR3: TGTGCCAGCAGTGATCAGGGGGCGATGTATTATGGCTACACCTTC. V gene TRBV2 combines with J gene TRBJ1-2; TRBD1 agrees at 8 bases. The junction had 8 bases not matched to a gene; V was cut back by 3 bases and J by 5 bases. Germline CDR1 SNHLY, CDR2 FYNNEI. The CDR3 is 15 residues long.

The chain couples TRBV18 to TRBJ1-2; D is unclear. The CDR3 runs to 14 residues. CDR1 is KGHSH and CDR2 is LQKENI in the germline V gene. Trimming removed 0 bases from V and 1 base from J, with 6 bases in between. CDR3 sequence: CASSPPAVNYGYTF. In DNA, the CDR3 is TGTGCCAGCTCACCACCGGCAGTTAACTATGGCTACACCTTC.

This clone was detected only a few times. The CDR3 nucleotides read TGTGCCAGCAGACGGGGGACCGGGGAGCTGTTTTTT. Its protein is CASRRGTGELFF. This chain joins TRBV6-1 and TRBJ2-2; D possibly corresponds to TRBD2 (6 bases). This CDR3 is 12 amino acids long. The V gene's germline CDR1 is MNHNS and CDR2 SASEGT. V lost 6 bases to trimming and J lost 5 bases, with 7 bases between them.

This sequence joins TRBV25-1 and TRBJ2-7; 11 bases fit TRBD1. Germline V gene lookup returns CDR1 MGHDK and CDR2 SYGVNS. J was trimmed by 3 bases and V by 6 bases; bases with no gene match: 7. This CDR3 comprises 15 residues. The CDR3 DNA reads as TGTGCCAGCAGCGGGCCGGGACAGGGGGACTACGAGCAGTACTTC. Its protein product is CASSGPGQGDYEQYF.